This T cell receptor (beta chain) was sequenced during a study of cytomegalovirus exposure and HLA in healthy donors. Findings and caveats of the study: Cytomegalovirus status was reportedly diagnosed by the classifier with high specificity and sensitivity.

Researchers ran the PCR with 60 Vbeta and 13 Jbeta primers. Assay used: immunoSEQ multiplex PCR; TCRdb lists only in-frame clones, some missing. The table lists more than 100,000 clones, approximately 80% of them singletons. A few counts support this clone. No antigen is known for it. Each of the donors was a healthy bone marrow donor. Trimming shortened V by 0 bases and J by 1 base, and 6 bases separated the two germline ends. The germline V gene encodes CDR1 LGHNA and CDR2 YSLEER. This CDR3 is 14 amino acids long. The chain has TRBV4-3 and TRBJ1-1; D remains ambiguous. Sequenced material: PBMCs. The clonotype was recovered from a woman aged 40-49 years in good health and CMV-seronegative. In DNA form, the CDR3 reads TGCGCCAGCAGCCAAGAGTCCCAGAACACTGAAGCTTTCTTT. It encodes CASSQESQNTEAFF.